A selection of T cell receptor beta chains follows, all from one sample in a study of beta chain features in type 1 diabetes. Method: immunoSEQ multiplex PCR; TCRdb's copy keeps in-frame clones and lacks some. The sample has around 310,000 clones, approximately 10% seen once. The sample taken for sequencing was naive CD4+ T cells from blood. The receptors shown here come from a woman aged 30 to 39 in good health. The conserved cysteine and the conserved F or W are not part of the CDR3 here. Fields, in order: CDR3 length, V gene, CDR3 protein.

len: 15
v_gene: TRBV28
CDR3aa: ASSSHPLSTSTDTQY

len: 11
v_gene: TRBV2
CDR3aa: ASSDEGQPGYT

len: 14
v_gene: TRBV18
CDR3aa: ASSPQRGTEGREQY

len: 13
v_gene: TRBV30
CDR3aa: AWRSSGSFSYEQY

len: 13
v_gene: TRBV19
CDR3aa: ASSSLLGGSYEQY

len: 13
v_gene: TRBV9
CDR3aa: ASSAQGQKNEKLF

len: 12
v_gene: TRBV7-2
CDR3aa: ASSSLAGNNEQF

len: 12
v_gene: TRBV6-6
CDR3aa: ASRAGGSVNIQY

len: 13
v_gene: TRBV28
CDR3aa: ASSPVRWETYEQY

len: 10
v_gene: TRBV28
CDR3aa: ASTTGIYEQY

len: 14
v_gene: TRBV7-3
CDR3aa: ASSFWSGLDWYEQY

len: 15
v_gene: TRBV2
CDR3aa: ASSEASTSGASYEQY

len: 18
v_gene: TRBV7-8
CDR3aa: ASSFPQAGGLSSSYNEQF

len: 9
v_gene: TRBV19
CDR3aa: ASRQGDEQY

len: 11
v_gene: TRBV6-5
CDR3aa: ATRLAGSYEQY

len: 12
v_gene: TRBV10-3
CDR3aa: AIRDRTLMYEQF

len: 12
v_gene: TRBV5-1
CDR3aa: ASSFGQLYNEQF

len: 13
v_gene: TRBV7-9
CDR3aa: ASSPGTSSNQPQH

len: 12
v_gene: TRBV2
CDR3aa: ASSAEVFNQPQH

len: 15
v_gene: TRBV2
CDR3aa: SSGAESALRRTDTQY

len: 11
v_gene: TRBV10-3
CDR3aa: ATRTGENYGYT

len: 12
v_gene: TRBV5-1
CDR3aa: ASSFLPGDYEQY

len: 11
v_gene: TRBV29-1
CDR3aa: SEGGLAGGQQY

len: 12
v_gene: TRBV30
CDR3aa: AWSVRRADETQY

len: 10
v_gene: TRBV29-1
CDR3aa: SVAPPDYGYT

len: 9
v_gene: TRBV30
CDR3aa: AWSGGTGQY

len: 13
v_gene: TRBV4-3
CDR3aa: ASSLLAGDTDTQY

len: 15
v_gene: TRBV29-1
CDR3aa: SVDVQEGRTIYNEQF

len: 13
v_gene: TRBV6-5
CDR3aa: ASSYSARGRETQY

len: 16
v_gene: TRBV7-9
CDR3aa: ASSPTSGENSGANVLT

len: 11
v_gene: TRBV7-8
CDR3aa: ASSLDRGHGYT

len: 13
v_gene: TRBV5-1
CDR3aa: ASSLVSPGDNEQF

len: 13
v_gene: TRBV9
CDR3aa: ASSVGMASNTEAF

len: 12
v_gene: TRBV14
CDR3aa: ASSQNRGNYEQY

len: 9
v_gene: TRBV20-1
CDR3aa: SAGPRYEQY

len: 13
v_gene: TRBV7-9
CDR3aa: ASSLAVRGGGELF

len: 12
v_gene: TRBV5-1
CDR3aa: ASSLGQANTEAF

len: 12
v_gene: TRBV10-3
CDR3aa: AIKEQGSYNEQF

len: 14
v_gene: TRBV29-1
CDR3aa: SVVASWTGVTYEQY

len: 13
v_gene: TRBV4-2
CDR3aa: ASSQDLWTQETQY

len: 9
v_gene: TRBV30
CDR3aa: AWRQSTEAF

len: 14
v_gene: TRBV7-8
CDR3aa: ASSWGTSGVQETQY

len: 14
v_gene: TRBV7-2
CDR3aa: ASSLASGTGYNEQF

len: 13
v_gene: TRBV14
CDR3aa: ASSQLAGAYNEQF

len: 14
v_gene: TRBV11-2
CDR3aa: ASSSLDLADQETQY

len: 14
v_gene: TRBV11-2
CDR3aa: ASSLVPGNSGNTIY

len: 10
v_gene: TRBV29-1
CDR3aa: SVDPGNYGYT

len: 13
v_gene: TRBV7-6
CDR3aa: ASSLMTGGDQPQH

len: 12
v_gene: TRBV9
CDR3aa: ASSVGTGGSIQY

len: 13
v_gene: TRBV29-1
CDR3aa: SVSRLAGLQETQY

len: 12
v_gene: TRBV5-4
CDR3aa: ASSLQQGHYEQY

len: 14
v_gene: TRBV9
CDR3aa: ASSVGFSGSYNEQF

len: 13
v_gene: TRBV7-2
CDR3aa: ASSLDRESHNEQF